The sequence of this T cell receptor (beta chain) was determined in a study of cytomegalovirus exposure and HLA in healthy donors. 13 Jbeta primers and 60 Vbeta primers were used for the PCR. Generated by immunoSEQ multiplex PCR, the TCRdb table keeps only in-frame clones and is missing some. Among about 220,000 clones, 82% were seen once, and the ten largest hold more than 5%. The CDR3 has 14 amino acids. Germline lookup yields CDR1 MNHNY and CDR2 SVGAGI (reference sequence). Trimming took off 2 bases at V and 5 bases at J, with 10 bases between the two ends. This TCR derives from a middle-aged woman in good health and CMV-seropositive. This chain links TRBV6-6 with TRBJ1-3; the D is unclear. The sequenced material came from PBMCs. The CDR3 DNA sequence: TGTGCCAGCAGTTACGAGGGTTACCGAAACACCATATATTTT. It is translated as CASSYEGYRNTIYF.